A selection of T cell receptor beta chains follows, all from one sample in a study of cytotoxic CD8 clonotypes in ibrutinib-treated CLL. The assay was immunoSEQ multiplex PCR, and TCRdb's table has in-frame clones only and misses some. The sample has 100,000 to 150,000 clones, roughly 88% seen once. This material consisted of PBMCs, taken after 24 months of ibrutinib treatment. The source of these receptors is a human donor with chronic lymphocytic leukemia. CDR3s include the opening cysteine and the closing phenylalanine or tryptophan. Each record gives: V gene, D gene, clone size, J gene, CDR3 protein, CDR3 DNA. The D gene is left open where the match is weak. The size field is filled for only some rows; it gives once, few, many or a size class.

V gene: TRBV4-1; D gene: .; clone size: once; J gene: TRBJ2-3; CDR3 protein: CASSQGGLVGAETQYF; CDR3 DNA: TGCGCCAGCAGCCAAGGGGGGCTAGTCGGCGCGGAGACGCAGTATTTT
V gene: TRBV7-3; D gene: .; clone size: .; J gene: TRBJ1-1; CDR3 protein: CARSFRRDTEAFF; CDR3 DNA: TGTGCCAGAAGCTTCCGAAGGGACACTGAAGCTTTCTTT
V gene: TRBV5-6; D gene: TRBD1; clone size: .; J gene: TRBJ1-4; CDR3 protein: CASSERQGVVEKLFF; CDR3 DNA: TGTGCCAGCAGCGAGAGACAGGGGGTGGTTGAAAAACTGTTTTTT
V gene: TRBV2; D gene: TRBD1; clone size: .; J gene: TRBJ2-3; CDR3 protein: CASRRDRGPDTQYF; CDR3 DNA: TGTGCCAGCAGAAGGGACAGGGGACCAGATACGCAGTATTTT
V gene: TRBV18; D gene: TRBD1; clone size: .; J gene: TRBJ1-2; CDR3 protein: CASAEDRVNGYTF; CDR3 DNA: TGTGCCAGCGCGGAGGACAGGGTTAACGGCTACACCTTC
V gene: TRBV27; D gene: .; clone size: .; J gene: TRBJ2-7; CDR3 protein: CASSLSPGRLEGYEQYF; CDR3 DNA: TGTGCCAGCAGTTTATCGCCCGGCAGACTAGAAGGGTACGAGCAGTACTTC
V gene: TRBV7-3; D gene: .; clone size: .; J gene: TRBJ2-1; CDR3 protein: CASSLGRPKNEQFF; CDR3 DNA: TGTGCCAGCAGCTTAGGCCGTCCTAAGAATGAGCAGTTCTTC
V gene: TRBV18; D gene: .; clone size: .; J gene: TRBJ1-5; CDR3 protein: CASSPDGFRMAQHF; CDR3 DNA: TGTGCCAGCTCTCCGGACGGCTTCAGGATGGCCCAGCATTTT
V gene: TRBV5-5; D gene: TRBD2; clone size: few; J gene: TRBJ2-7; CDR3 protein: CASSFTSGTYEQYF; CDR3 DNA: TGTGCCAGCAGCTTTACTAGCGGAACCTACGAGCAGTACTTC
V gene: TRBV5-5; D gene: .; clone size: once; J gene: TRBJ2-7; CDR3 protein: CASSLGRNSYEQYF; CDR3 DNA: TGTGCCAGCAGCTTGGGGCGGAACTCCTACGAGCAGTACTTC
V gene: TRBV5-1; D gene: TRBD2; clone size: .; J gene: TRBJ2-4; CDR3 protein: CASSLGPSGALILAKNIQYF; CDR3 DNA: TGCGCCAGCAGCTTGGGCCCTAGCGGAGCGCTGATACTAGCCAAAAACATTCAGTACTTC
V gene: TRBV19; D gene: .; clone size: .; J gene: TRBJ2-1; CDR3 protein: CASRREVTYNEQFF; CDR3 DNA: TGTGCCAGTAGGAGGGAGGTCACCTACAATGAGCAGTTCTTC
V gene: TRBV25-1; D gene: .; clone size: .; J gene: TRBJ1-6; CDR3 protein: CASSGPFYSSYNSPLHF; CDR3 DNA: TGTGCCAGCAGTGGTCCCTTTTACAGCTCCTATAATTCACCCCTCCACTTT
V gene: TRBV27; D gene: TRBD2; clone size: .; J gene: TRBJ2-5; CDR3 protein: CASSLLGEGRETQYF; CDR3 DNA: TGTGCCAGCAGTTTGTTGGGGGAGGGCCGAGAGACCCAGTACTTC
V gene: TRBV5-1; D gene: TRBD1; clone size: few; J gene: TRBJ2-5; CDR3 protein: CASSKTGGTERETQYF; CDR3 DNA: TGCGCCAGCAGCAAAACAGGGGGTACCGAACGAGAGACCCAGTACTTC
V gene: TRBV5-1; D gene: .; clone size: .; J gene: TRBJ2-5; CDR3 protein: CASSGTGQETQYF; CDR3 DNA: TGCGCCAGCAGCGGCACAGGGCAGGAGACCCAGTACTTC
V gene: TRBV4-1; D gene: .; clone size: .; J gene: TRBJ2-5; CDR3 protein: CASSQVILVGETQYF; CDR3 DNA: TGCGCCAGCAGCCAAGTAATCCTAGTGGGCGAGACCCAGTACTTC
V gene: TRBV28; D gene: .; clone size: .; J gene: TRBJ2-7; CDR3 protein: CASSPPLTQREQYF; CDR3 DNA: TGTGCCAGCAGCCCCCCGTTAACTCAGCGGGAGCAGTACTTC
V gene: TRBV28; D gene: .; clone size: .; J gene: TRBJ2-7; CDR3 protein: CASSLGDYEQYF; CDR3 DNA: TGTGCCAGCAGTTTAGGGGACTACGAGCAGTACTTC
V gene: TRBV11-2; D gene: .; clone size: .; J gene: TRBJ2-2; CDR3 protein: CASSLEDTGELFF; CDR3 DNA: TGTGCCAGCAGCTTAGAGGACACCGGGGAGCTGTTTTTT
V gene: TRBV11-2; D gene: .; clone size: once; J gene: TRBJ2-3; CDR3 protein: CASAPGDTSTDTQYF; CDR3 DNA: TGTGCCAGCGCGCCGGGGGACACTAGCACAGATACGCAGTATTTT
V gene: TRBV5-1; D gene: .; clone size: .; J gene: TRBJ2-3; CDR3 protein: CASNVETSTDTQYF; CDR3 DNA: TGCGCCAGTAATGTGGAGACGAGCACAGATACGCAGTATTTT
V gene: TRBV6-1; D gene: .; clone size: .; J gene: TRBJ2-5; CDR3 protein: CASSPLGLRQETQYF; CDR3 DNA: TGTGCCAGCAGTCCTCTGGGACTTCGCCAAGAGACCCAGTACTTC
V gene: TRBV18; D gene: .; clone size: .; J gene: TRBJ2-7; CDR3 protein: CASSQAPNQRNYEQYF; CDR3 DNA: TGTGCCAGCTCACAAGCCCCGAACCAAAGAAACTACGAGCAGTACTTC
V gene: TRBV4-2; D gene: TRBD2; clone size: .; J gene: TRBJ2-1; CDR3 protein: CASSHTTSDNEQFF; CDR3 DNA: TGTGCCAGCAGCCATACTACTAGCGACAATGAGCAGTTCTTC
V gene: TRBV6-6; D gene: TRBD1; clone size: .; J gene: TRBJ2-5; CDR3 protein: CASSYSPTGLETQYF; CDR3 DNA: TGTGCCAGCAGTTACTCTCCGACAGGGTTGGAGACCCAGTACTTC
V gene: TRBV7-2; D gene: .; clone size: once; J gene: TRBJ2-1; CDR3 protein: CASSLDRLGSAEQFF; CDR3 DNA: TGTGCCAGCAGCTTAGACAGACTGGGGTCGGCTGAGCAGTTCTTC
V gene: TRBV14; D gene: .; clone size: .; J gene: TRBJ1-5; CDR3 protein: CASSQEHYQPQHF; CDR3 DNA: TGTGCCAGCAGCCAAGAGCACTATCAGCCCCAGCATTTT
V gene: TRBV7-9; D gene: .; clone size: .; J gene: TRBJ2-3; CDR3 protein: CASRQVGATDTQYF; CDR3 DNA: TGTGCCAGCAGGCAAGTGGGAGCCACAGATACGCAGTATTTT
V gene: TRBV28; D gene: .; clone size: .; J gene: TRBJ2-2; CDR3 protein: CASSFTGPSNTGELFF; CDR3 DNA: TGTGCCAGCAGTTTCACCGGACCATCCAATACCGGGGAGCTGTTTTTT
V gene: TRBV7-2; D gene: .; clone size: .; J gene: TRBJ2-7; CDR3 protein: CASSLATGTTYEQYF; CDR3 DNA: TGTGCCAGCAGCTTAGCGACAGGGACTACCTACGAGCAGTACTTC
V gene: TRBV11-2; D gene: .; clone size: .; J gene: TRBJ2-1; CDR3 protein: CASSFALATNEQFF; CDR3 DNA: TGTGCCAGCAGCTTCGCCCTAGCGACCAATGAGCAGTTCTTC
V gene: TRBV7-9; D gene: TRBD1; clone size: .; J gene: TRBJ2-7; CDR3 protein: CASSFRRRQGRRLYYEQYF; CDR3 DNA: TGTGCCAGCAGCTTCCGCCGGAGACAGGGACGCAGGTTATACTACGAGCAGTACTTC
V gene: TRBV19; D gene: TRBD1; clone size: .; J gene: TRBJ1-1; CDR3 protein: CASKDRDFYTEAFF; CDR3 DNA: TGTGCCAGTAAAGACAGGGACTTTTACACTGAAGCTTTCTTT
V gene: TRBV14; D gene: .; clone size: .; J gene: TRBJ2-7; CDR3 protein: CASSLRAPTKQYF; CDR3 DNA: TGTGCCAGCAGCCTTAGGGCCCCTACGAAGCAGTACTTC
V gene: TRBV28; D gene: TRBD2; clone size: .; J gene: TRBJ2-1; CDR3 protein: CASRTLGLPDGNEQFF; CDR3 DNA: TGTGCCAGTCGGACCCTGGGACTACCAGATGGGAATGAGCAGTTCTTC
V gene: TRBV5-1; D gene: .; clone size: .; J gene: TRBJ1-4; CDR3 protein: CASRRGGQRIGEKLFF; CDR3 DNA: TGCGCCAGCAGGAGGGGAGGACAGCGGATTGGGGAAAAACTGTTTTTT
V gene: TRBV14; D gene: .; clone size: .; J gene: TRBJ2-4; CDR3 protein: CASSQEPTGSIQYF; CDR3 DNA: TGTGCCAGCAGCCAAGAACCTACAGGGTCCATTCAGTACTTC
V gene: TRBV5-1; D gene: TRBD2; clone size: .; J gene: TRBJ2-4; CDR3 protein: CASSGVAGGRTDIQYF; CDR3 DNA: TGCGCCAGCAGCGGCGTAGCGGGGGGGCGAACGGACATTCAGTACTTC
V gene: TRBV5-8; D gene: TRBD1; clone size: .; J gene: TRBJ2-7; CDR3 protein: CASSRGQGAYEQYF; CDR3 DNA: TGTGCCAGCAGCCGTGGACAGGGGGCCTACGAGCAGTACTTC
V gene: TRBV7-2; D gene: .; clone size: .; J gene: TRBJ1-2; CDR3 protein: CASSLGQSYGYTF; CDR3 DNA: TGTGCCAGCAGCTTAGGACAGAGTTATGGCTACACCTTC
V gene: TRBV28; D gene: .; clone size: .; J gene: TRBJ2-1; CDR3 protein: CGGRRPGGDEQFF; CDR3 DNA: TGTGGGGGGAGGCGACCCGGCGGCGATGAGCAGTTCTTC
V gene: TRBV6-1; D gene: .; clone size: .; J gene: TRBJ2-3; CDR3 protein: CASNEFGYDTQYF; CDR3 DNA: TGTGCCAGCAATGAGTTTGGATACGATACGCAGTATTTT
V gene: TRBV10-3; D gene: .; clone size: .; J gene: TRBJ1-5; CDR3 protein: CAIRGSDQPQHF; CDR3 DNA: TGTGCCATCAGAGGGTCGGATCAGCCCCAGCATTTT
V gene: TRBV7-8; D gene: TRBD1; clone size: .; J gene: TRBJ1-1; CDR3 protein: CASSPDRGGTEAFF; CDR3 DNA: TGTGCCAGCAGTCCGGACAGGGGGGGCACTGAAGCTTTCTTT
V gene: TRBV28; D gene: TRBD1; clone size: .; J gene: TRBJ1-1; CDR3 protein: CASSLFQGAAEAFF; CDR3 DNA: TGTGCCAGCAGTTTGTTCCAGGGGGCCGCTGAAGCTTTCTTT
V gene: TRBV5-4; D gene: TRBD1; clone size: .; J gene: TRBJ1-1; CDR3 protein: CASSPGQGTNTEAFF; CDR3 DNA: TGTGCCAGCAGCCCGGGACAGGGGACAAACACTGAAGCTTTCTTT
V gene: TRBV2; D gene: .; clone size: .; J gene: TRBJ2-5; CDR3 protein: CASSEGALMGETQYF; CDR3 DNA: TGTGCCAGCAGTGAAGGGGCTCTCATGGGGGAGACCCAGTACTTC
V gene: TRBV7-2; D gene: .; clone size: once; J gene: TRBJ2-1; CDR3 protein: CSSSGLQGGEQFF; CDR3 DNA: TGTTCCAGCAGCGGCTTACAGGGAGGCGAGCAGTTCTTC
V gene: TRBV28; D gene: .; clone size: few; J gene: TRBJ1-3; CDR3 protein: CASSRYGSGNTIYF; CDR3 DNA: TGTGCCAGCAGTCGGTACGGCTCTGGAAACACCATATATTTT
V gene: TRBV29-1; D gene: .; clone size: .; J gene: TRBJ1-2; CDR3 protein: CSVEHRVYGYTF; CDR3 DNA: TGCAGCGTTGAACACAGAGTCTATGGCTACACCTTC
V gene: TRBV5-1; D gene: .; clone size: .; J gene: TRBJ2-2; CDR3 protein: CASSQTPKNTGELFF; CDR3 DNA: TGCGCCAGCAGCCAGACCCCCAAAAACACCGGGGAGCTGTTTTTT
V gene: TRBV4-2; D gene: .; clone size: .; J gene: TRBJ2-7; CDR3 protein: CASSQEDQITYEQYF; CDR3 DNA: TGTGCCAGCAGCCAAGAAGACCAGATCACCTACGAGCAGTACTTC
V gene: TRBV19; D gene: TRBD1; clone size: .; J gene: TRBJ2-2; CDR3 protein: CASSLRTGGRSGELFF; CDR3 DNA: TGTGCCAGTAGTTTGAGGACAGGGGGCAGATCCGGGGAGCTGTTTTTT
V gene: TRBV9; D gene: TRBD2; clone size: .; J gene: TRBJ2-1; CDR3 protein: CASSAWTSSYNEQFF; CDR3 DNA: TGTGCCAGCAGCGCGTGGACTAGCTCCTACAATGAGCAGTTCTTC
V gene: TRBV19; D gene: .; clone size: .; J gene: TRBJ1-5; CDR3 protein: CASSQTGDQPQHF; CDR3 DNA: TGTGCCAGTAGTCAAACAGGAGATCAGCCCCAGCATTTT
V gene: TRBV29-1; D gene: TRBD1; clone size: .; J gene: TRBJ2-1; CDR3 protein: CSVASGTGVSNEQFF; CDR3 DNA: TGCAGCGTTGCTTCCGGGACAGGGGTATCCAATGAGCAGTTCTTC
V gene: TRBV28; D gene: .; clone size: .; J gene: TRBJ2-1; CDR3 protein: CASSQGRGLYNEQFF; CDR3 DNA: TGTGCCAGCAGTCAGGGGCGGGGACTTTACAATGAGCAGTTCTTC
V gene: TRBV28; D gene: TRBD1; clone size: few; J gene: TRBJ1-5; CDR3 protein: CASSQTGFGNQPQHF; CDR3 DNA: TGTGCCAGCAGTCAGACAGGGTTTGGCAATCAGCCCCAGCATTTT
V gene: TRBV5-4; D gene: .; clone size: .; J gene: TRBJ1-2; CDR3 protein: CASSLEVTGYRYGYTF; CDR3 DNA: TGTGCCAGCAGCTTGGAAGTTACAGGGTACCGCTATGGCTACACCTTC